Below are 10 T cell receptor beta chains sequenced from a single sample in a study of blood T cell repertoires in COVID-19. TCRdb keeps only in-frame clones here, not all; method: immunoSEQ multiplex PCR. The data show 200,000 to 300,000 clones, with around 82% seen just once and roughly 8.6% held by the top ten. The sequencing input was peripheral blood. The source of these receptors is a human donor in a cohort sampled during active COVID-19.

The CDR3 region is CASSMGLYQETQYF. As DNA, the CDR3 is TGTGCCAGTAGTATGGGACTATACCAAGAGACCCAGTACTTC. The J gene is TRBJ2-5, the V gene TRBV19, with 7 bases matching TRBD2. Germline V gene data show CDR1 as LNHDA and CDR2 as SQIVND (reference sequence). V dropped 3 bases and J dropped 0; count of bases not matched to a gene: 1. This CDR3 is 14 amino acids long.

This clone was found once. The rearrangement joins TRBV4-2 to TRBJ2-1; perhaps TRBD2 as D (5 bases). The CDR3 extends over 17 amino acids. The V and J ends lost 3 bases and 0 bases respectively, with 15 bases between them. The germline V gene has CDR1 LGHNA and CDR2 YNFKEQ. The DNA of the CDR3 is TGTGCCAGCAGCCAGAGAAGCGGACTCAGCTCCTACAATGAGCAGTTCTTC. Translation gives CASSQRSGLSSYNEQFF.

The chain links TRBV18 to TRBJ1-4; D is possibly TRBD1 (5 bases). Germline loops: CDR1 KGHSH, CDR2 LQKENI. Between the trimmed V and J ends, which lost 3 bases and 5 bases, there was a span of 10 bases. The CDR3 is 14 amino acids. CDR3 sequence reads: CASSPQHRNEKLFF. In nucleotides, the CDR3 is TGTGCCAGCTCACCCCAGCACAGGAATGAAAAACTGTTTTTT.

J is TRBJ1-5 and V is TRBV28; tentatively, D is TRBD1 (5 bases). The CDR3 runs to 16 residues. Trimming removed 3 bases at V and 3 bases at J, with 15 bases between. Germline CDR1 MDHEN, CDR2 SYDVKM. CDR3 region: CASSFPRGVNNQPQHF. For the CDR3, the DNA is TGTGCCAGCAGTTTCCCACGGGGGGTAAACAATCAGCCCCAGCATTTT.

This clone has just a few counts. This chain joins TRBV6-5 and TRBJ1-6, with a weak D call TRBD1 (6 bases). The ends were cut back, 6 bases at V and 8 bases at J, with 11 bases in the middle. The CDR3 extends over 13 amino acids. Germline CDR1 is MNHEY and CDR2 is SVGAGI. In DNA form, the CDR3 reads TGTGCCAGCAGCCAGGGGTTAGATTCACCCCTCCACTTT. It specifies CASSQGLDSPLHF.

This clone was seen a handful of times. V and J are TRBV5-1 and TRBJ1-2, with 9 bases matching TRBD1. The CDR3 is made up of 15 amino acids. From germline, CDR1 is SGHRS and CDR2 YFSETQ. V dropped 0 bases and J dropped 0; count of bases not matched to a gene: 0. The CDR3 DNA sequence: TGCGCCAGCAGCTTGGACAGGGGGCCTAACTATGGCTACACCTTC. Translating gives CASSLDRGPNYGYTF.

This chain uses TRBV19 with TRBJ2-3; weak D call: TRBD2 (5 bases). This CDR3 contains 13 residues. V was shortened by 6 bases and J by 6 bases, with 13 bases between the two germline ends. Germline CDR1 LNHDA, CDR2 SQIVND (reference sequence). The CDR3 loop is CASRGRRDDTQYF. The CDR3 nucleotides are TGTGCCAGTAGGGGCCGACGGGATGATACGCAGTATTTT.

The rearrangement links TRBV7-8 to TRBJ1-1; D gene unclear. Per germline, CDR1 SGHVS and CDR2 FQNEAQ. The CDR3 covers 13 residues. Trimming removed 5 bases from V and 1 base from J, with 8 bases in between. This CDR3 is CASSRDSNTEAFF. The CDR3 DNA reads TGTGCCAGCAGCCGTGACTCGAACACTGAAGCTTTCTTT.

This clone came up a few times. V gene TRBV4-1 combines with J gene TRBJ2-7; TRBD2 is a possible D gene (5 bases). Trimming took 0 bases from V and 6 from J, leaving 18 bases between them. Germline-derived CDR1 and CDR2 are MGHRA and YSYEKL. The length of the CDR3 is 16 residues. The CDR3 DNA sequence: TGCGCCAGCAGCCAAGAGCCGATGTCATTGAGCGGCGAGCAGTACTTC. This sequence encodes CASSQEPMSLSGEQYF.

The chain uses TRBV19 and TRBJ2-1; 11 bases fit TRBD2. V lost 1 base and J lost 4; bases outside the gene matches: 3. The CDR3 has 16 amino acids. Looked up from germline, CDR1 is LNHDA and CDR2 is SQIVND (reference sequence). As DNA, the CDR3 is TGTGCCAGTAGTATAGGTGGGACTAGCGGATACAATGAGCAGTTCTTC. Translating it yields CASSIGGTSGYNEQFF.